A selection of T cell receptor beta chains follows, all from one sample in a study of OX40 agonist ivuxolimab in advanced cancers. Sequenced by immunoSEQ multiplex PCR; TCRdb stores in-frame clones only, minus some. The table includes 75,000 to 90,000 clones, around 94% detected once. The starting material was CD4+ or CD8+ T cells sorted from blood, obtained in a trial of the OX40 agonist ivuxolimab. The receptors were sampled from an adult with an advanced solid tumor such as melanoma, head and neck, liver or kidney cancer. The conserved cysteine and the conserved F or W are not part of the CDR3 here. The order of the fields is CDR3 length, V gene, CDR3 protein.

cdr3_length: 13; v_call: TRBV5-1; cdr3_aa: ASSLMTGGNEKLF
cdr3_length: 12; v_call: TRBV28; cdr3_aa: ASNPRTAAYEQY
cdr3_length: 13; v_call: TRBV5-1; cdr3_aa: ASSPSAGRNQPQH
cdr3_length: 11; v_call: TRBV6-1; cdr3_aa: ASSEALRGKAF
cdr3_length: 14; v_call: TRBV28; cdr3_aa: ASSSGDAEDYYEQY
cdr3_length: 12; v_call: TRBV28; cdr3_aa: ASSSGASAEKLF
cdr3_length: 12; v_call: TRBV28; cdr3_aa: ASSLDRLEDTQY
cdr3_length: 13; v_call: TRBV6-5; cdr3_aa: ASSSRLAGVETQY
cdr3_length: 11; v_call: TRBV19; cdr3_aa: ASSKVDSYEQY
cdr3_length: 12; v_call: TRBV7-9; cdr3_aa: ASSPTGDNQPQH
cdr3_length: 13; v_call: TRBV19; cdr3_aa: ASSIDLGSNQPQH
cdr3_length: 14; v_call: TRBV10-3; cdr3_aa: AITQQGSSGANVLT
cdr3_length: 13; v_call: TRBV5-1; cdr3_aa: ASSPGGPSSDTQY
cdr3_length: 13; v_call: TRBV7-7; cdr3_aa: ASSLNPRGGDTQY
cdr3_length: 14; v_call: TRBV5-1; cdr3_aa: ASSSGSGDRGYGYT
cdr3_length: 12; v_call: TRBV5-4; cdr3_aa: ASSLVRDGETQY
cdr3_length: 13; v_call: TRBV5-5; cdr3_aa: ASSSQGAQYYGYT
cdr3_length: 10; v_call: TRBV6-5; cdr3_aa: ASSKTTGELF
cdr3_length: 14; v_call: TRBV19; cdr3_aa: ASSPRTGGLGQPQH
cdr3_length: 14; v_call: TRBV6-1; cdr3_aa: ASSENWAGRNEKLF
cdr3_length: 13; v_call: TRBV11-2; cdr3_aa: ASSSQTGTGNTIY
cdr3_length: 11; v_call: TRBV18; cdr3_aa: ASSPGSNQPQH
cdr3_length: 13; v_call: TRBV6-1; cdr3_aa: ASSPRPSAANVLT
cdr3_length: 19; v_call: TRBV29-1; cdr3_aa: SVAFVGRDLTSQRSPDTQY
cdr3_length: 12; v_call: TRBV28; cdr3_aa: ASSWGTGVYEQY
cdr3_length: 13; v_call: TRBV10-3; cdr3_aa: AISPSGANTGELF
cdr3_length: 8; v_call: TRBV6-5; cdr3_aa: ASSEVAQY
cdr3_length: 12; v_call: TRBV10-3; cdr3_aa: AISEQGSNTEAF
cdr3_length: 10; v_call: TRBV25-1; cdr3_aa: ASSDVPGELF
cdr3_length: 11; v_call: TRBV29-1; cdr3_aa: SVVTGSWYGYT
cdr3_length: 14; v_call: TRBV28; cdr3_aa: ASSSSTIGVWTEAF
cdr3_length: 11; v_call: TRBV6-5; cdr3_aa: ASSRDRNQPQH
cdr3_length: 13; v_call: TRBV6-5; cdr3_aa: ASSSRGRTNEKLF
cdr3_length: 10; v_call: TRBV7-9; cdr3_aa: ASSLSRDEQY
cdr3_length: 14; v_call: TRBV5-1; cdr3_aa: ASSPRPEGLSYEQY
cdr3_length: 11; v_call: TRBV18; cdr3_aa: ASSPARPDVQF
cdr3_length: 11; v_call: TRBV30; cdr3_aa: AWTPFGVDGYT
cdr3_length: 12; v_call: TRBV11-2; cdr3_aa: ASSSQVGPYGYT
cdr3_length: 11; v_call: TRBV29-1; cdr3_aa: SVGEGTGHGYT
cdr3_length: 12; v_call: TRBV4-2; cdr3_aa: ASSGGENTGELF
cdr3_length: 9; v_call: TRBV30; cdr3_aa: AWSVQGPYT
cdr3_length: 12; v_call: TRBV9; cdr3_aa: ASSVGGTQETQY
cdr3_length: 16; v_call: TRBV6-9; cdr3_aa: ASSFGTSGRGGDNEQF
cdr3_length: 11; v_call: TRBV5-1; cdr3_aa: ASSSPGLYEQY
cdr3_length: 9; v_call: TRBV27; cdr3_aa: ASGRDNEQF
cdr3_length: 12; v_call: TRBV29-1; cdr3_aa: SVDQGHSDNEQF
cdr3_length: 12; v_call: TRBV5-1; cdr3_aa: ASAASGGAREQF
cdr3_length: 11; v_call: TRBV9; cdr3_aa: ASSVAGNYGYT